This T cell receptor beta chain was sequenced in a study of T cells expressing NK-cell markers. Study-level background: Seven sequenced donors out of eight were HCMV-seropositive, one seronegative. Study-level findings and limits: There were a few donors in whom these clonotypes also led the CD3+CD56-NKG2C+ fraction.

As to this clonotype: The antigen remains unidentified.

CDR3 length: 13 residues. Per the germline V gene, CDR1 is SGHDT and CDR2 is YYEEEE. TCRdb reprocessed the 5' RACE reads, keeping one entry per CDR3 protein, no DNA. Recorded here are 300,000 to 450,000 distinct CDR3 sequences; the top ten clones represent roughly 5.2%. This receptor was taken from a man aged 18 to 69 in good health. This sequence joins TRBV5-6 and TRBJ1-2; TCRdb lists TRBD1, though no DNA is available to test this call. The sequenced sample was blood T cells: a sorted CD56 or NKG2C T cell subset, CD4+ or CD8+ T cells, or bulk PBMC T cells (not recorded which). The CDR3 sequence is CASSRDRQNGYTF.